Sequencing of this T cell receptor delta chain was carried out in a study of gamma-delta T cells after stem cell transplantation. TCRdb redid clone calling on the RT-PCR reads using CATT. The data hold 2,700 or so delta-chain clones, with roughly 3% observed a single time. The trim removed 5 bases at V and 3 bases at J, leaving 6 bases unmatched. The CDR3 covers 15 residues. CDR1 and CDR2 from the germline V gene are GEAIGNYY and EKD. This clone came up a few times. One base away lies a much larger clone, so this may be a sequencing read error. Sequencing was carried out using gamma-delta T cells. The rearrangement joins TRDV2 to TRDJ1; 12 bases are shared with TRDD3. This TCR derives from a human donor. It is not recorded whose cells these are; they may come from a transplant donor. CDR3 region: CACGTLGDTPDKLIF. The CDR3 region has the DNA TGTGCCTGTGGCACACTGGGGGATACTCCCGATAAACTCATCTTT.